These 22 T cell receptor beta chains were sequenced from one sample in a study of T cell repertoires in cytomegalovirus infection. For these TCRs, the target antigens are not known. TCRdb used MiXCR to reprocess the reads, holding one entry per CDR3 protein. Found here are 550,000 to 850,000 distinct CDR3 sequences, roughly 30% of them singletons; the top ten hold roughly 20%. Sequenced material: cultured PBMCs, taken from culture after CMV antigen stimulation. The receptor set was obtained from a human donor in good health (CMV status not recorded). Some clones in this sample may be carry-over from other donors' samples.

This clonotype appeared a few times. V and J are TRBV2 and TRBJ1-2; D gene uncertain. CDR3 length: 13 amino acids. CDR1 and CDR2 (germline): SNHLY, FYNNEI. V lost 4 bases and J 4 bases, leaving 10 bases between the germline ends. CDR3 nucleotide sequence: TGTGCCAGCAGTGGTATCACCTTCTATGGCTACACCTTC. This translates into CASSGITFYGYTF. The variable domain in full, with the rest retrieved from reference TRBV2 and TRBJ1-2, is EPEVTQTPSHQVTQMGQEVILRCVPISNHLYFYWYRQILGQKVEFLVSFYNNEISEKSEIFDDQFSVERPDGSNFTLKIRSTKLEDSAMYFCASSGITFYGYTFGSGTRLTVV.

This clonotype was seen at least ten times. The junction shows a germline mismatch at one end, possibly a read error. The V gene is TRBV4-1, the J gene TRBJ2-1; D gene unclear. CDR1 is MGHRA and CDR2 is YSYEKL in the germline V gene. CDR3 size: 11 residues. The CDR3 sequence: CASSHYNEQFF. The DNA for the CDR3 is TGTGCCAGCAGCCACTACAATGAGCAGTTCTTC.

The rearrangement links TRBV18 to TRBJ1-3; no firm D call. Germline assignment: CDR1 KGHSH and CDR2 LQKENI. The CDR3 covers 16 residues. V was pared by 3 bases and J by 0 bases, with 12 bases between. CDR3 sequence (DNA): TGTGCCAGCTCACCTCAGGACCGATCCTCTGGAAACACCATATATTTT. Its translation is CASSPQDRSSGNTIYF.

This clonotype was detected many times. The V gene is TRBV7-2, the J gene TRBJ2-7, with a weak D call TRBD2 (6 bases). Per germline, CDR1 SGHTA and CDR2 FQGNSA. The CDR3 length is 14 residues. Trimming cost V 3 bases and J 4 bases, with 13 bases left between them. Written as DNA, the CDR3 is TGTGCCAGCAGCTTTAATGTGGGAGGTTACGAGCAGTACTTC. The encoded protein is CASSFNVGGYEQYF.

This clonotype was seen only a few times. V usage is TRBV20-1 and J usage is TRBJ2-7; 8 positions match TRBD2. Unmatched junction bases numbered 11, after V lost 6 bases and J lost 7 bases. Germline CDR1 reads DFQATT; CDR2 reads SNEGSKA (reference sequence). This CDR3 region has 13 residues. CDR3 sequence reads: CSAPGTRLGEQYF. CDR3 nucleotide sequence: TGCAGTGCACCCGGGACTAGGTTGGGTGAGCAGTACTTC.

A few counts support this clonotype. CDR3: CASSELGQTIDEQYF. The CDR3 bases are TGTGCCAGCAGTGAGTTGGGACAGACGATTGACGAGCAGTACTTC. The rearrangement uses TRBV2 and TRBJ2-7; TRBD1 agrees at 7 bases. Germline V lookup: CDR1 SNHLY, CDR2 FYNNEI. The CDR3 contains 15 residues. V lost 3 bases and J lost 5; bases outside the gene matches: 10.

The V call is TRBV11-3, the J call TRBJ2-1; D perhaps matches TRBD2 (6 bases). Trimming took off 5 bases at V and 7 bases at J, with 18 bases between the two ends. The CDR3 runs 15 residues. CDR1 SGHNT and CDR2 YENEEA come from the germline V gene. CDR3 bases: TGTGCCAGCAGCCCAATGGGGGGATTTCTTAATGAGCAGTTCTTC. Protein sequence: CASSPMGGFLNEQFF.

The chain has TRBV10-3 and TRBJ2-7; 9 bases are a match to TRBD1. The CDR3 covers 15 residues. CDR1 is ENHRY, CDR2 SYGVKD, per germline. Losses at the gene ends were 10 bases for V and 6 bases for J; bases not matched to a gene: 16. DNA of the CDR3: TGTGCCAGTTCCCCCCGGGACAGGGCGATTCTCGAGCAGTACTTC. Its protein product is CASSPRDRAILEQYF.

The genes are TRBV6-1 and TRBJ2-3, with D hard to call. Trimming removed 4 bases from V and 6 bases from J, with 17 bases in between. Germline assignment: CDR1 MNHNS and CDR2 SASEGT. There are 15 residues in the CDR3. CDR3 loop: CASSADLGTLDTQYF. The CDR3 nucleotides are TGTGCCAGCAGTGCCGACCTGGGAACTTTGGATACGCAGTATTTT.

V and J are TRBV7-6 and TRBJ2-1; possibly TRBD1 for D (6 bases). The CDR3 runs to 14 residues. CDR1 and CDR2 (germline): SGHVS, FNYEAQ. V was cut by 5 bases and J by 2 bases, with 10 bases left in between. CDR3 amino acids: CASSHRVTYNEQFF. In nucleotides, the CDR3 is TGTGCCAGCAGCCACAGGGTCACCTACAATGAGCAGTTCTTC.

V and J are TRBV2 and TRBJ2-5, with a tentative D call TRBD1 (5 bases). The V and J ends lost 6 bases and 4 bases respectively, with 15 bases between them. The germline CDR1 and CDR2 sequences are SNHLY and FYNNEI. The CDR3 covers 14 residues. The CDR3 sequence is CASSKSAQGETQYF. Here the CDR3 DNA reads TGTGCCAGCAGCAAGTCCGCCCAGGGAGAGACCCAGTACTTC.

The chain combines TRBV15 with TRBJ2-2; D is ambiguous. CDR1 and CDR2 from the germline V gene are LNHNV and YYDKDF (reference sequence). This CDR3 is built from 16 residues. The V gene lost 2 bases and the J gene lost 3 bases, with 13 bases spanning the gap. The CDR3 nucleotides are TGTGCCACCAGCAGACCCGACAACGTGGACACCGGGGAGCTGTTTTTT. This translates into CATSRPDNVDTGELFF.

The CDR3 is CASSYRPTGTSFGTEAFF. Written as DNA, the CDR3 is TGTGCCAGCAGTTACCGGCCGACTGGGACCTCCTTTGGCACTGAAGCTTTCTTT. V gene TRBV6-1 combines with J gene TRBJ1-1, with D perhaps matching TRBD1 (5 bases). Germline V gene sequence: CDR1 MNHNS, CDR2 SASEGT. V dropped 5 bases and J dropped 4 bases, with 26 bases sitting between them. The CDR3 extends over 18 amino acids.

The chain uses TRBV5-4 and TRBJ2-1; D unresolved. The V end was cut by 4 bases, the J end by 6 bases, with 8 bases between. Per the germline V gene, CDR1 is SGHNT and CDR2 is YYREEE (reference sequence). The CDR3 is made up of 12 amino acids. The CDR3 sequence: CASSPDLNEQFF. DNA for the CDR3: TGTGCCAGCAGCCCGGACCTCAATGAGCAGTTCTTC.

The CDR3 reads CAWSVSRIYEQYF. CDR3 in DNA: TGTGCCTGGAGTGTATCTAGGATCTACGAGCAGTACTTC. The chain is built from TRBV30 and TRBJ2-7; D is uncertain. Per the germline V gene, CDR1 is GTSNPN and CDR2 is SVGIG (reference sequence). The CDR3 is made up of 13 amino acids. Trimming removed 0 bases from V and 3 bases from J, with 9 bases in between. The full variable domain, its missing parts supplied by reference TRBV30 and TRBJ2-7, is SQTIHQWPATLVQPVGSPLSLECTVEGTSNPNLYWYRQAAGRGLQLLFYSVGIGQISSEVPQNLSASRPQDRQFILSSKKLLLSDSGFYLCAWSVSRIYEQYFGPGTRLTVT.

The rearrangement links TRBV4-3 to TRBJ2-1, with 7 bases matching TRBD1. V lost 4 bases, J lost 8 bases, and 8 bases stayed unmatched. This CDR3 has 14 residues. In germline, CDR1 is LGHNA, CDR2 YSLEER. CDR3 sequence reads: CASSLGQVEYEQFF. In nucleotides, the CDR3 is TGCGCCAGCAGCCTCGGACAGGTTGAGTATGAGCAGTTCTTC.

The V call is TRBV19, the J call TRBJ1-6; 7 positions agree with TRBD1. After removal of 9 bases from V and 8 bases from J, the junction contained 16 bases not matched to a gene. Looked up from germline, CDR1 is LNHDA and CDR2 is SQIVND (reference sequence). CDR3 length equals 16 residues. DNA of the CDR3: TGTGCCAGCAGGAAACCGACAGGGTACGCGGATTCACCCCTCCACTTT. Translated: CASRKPTGYADSPLHF.

There are many counts of this clonotype. The chain carries TRBV11-3 and TRBJ1-6; D unresolved. Per germline, CDR1 SGHNT and CDR2 YENEEA. The CDR3 is made up of 13 amino acids. V dropped 2 bases and J dropped 7 bases, with 6 bases sitting between them. CDR3 sequence (DNA): TGTGCCAGCAGCTTAACAGAGAATTCACCCCTCCACTTT. This translates into CASSLTENSPLHF.

This clonotype was found a few times. The chain couples TRBV10-3 to TRBJ2-3, with 7 bases matching TRBD2. With V trimmed by 6 bases and J by 3 bases, 6 bases remained unmatched. The CDR3 consists of 14 residues. From germline, CDR1 is ENHRY and CDR2 SYGVKD. DNA of the CDR3: TGTGCCATCAGGTGGAGCGGGGCGACAGATACGCAGTATTTT. Residues: CAIRWSGATDTQYF.

This clonotype has only a few counts. The genes are TRBV6-9 and TRBJ2-3; 11 bases line up with TRBD1. V gave up 4 bases and J gave up 7 bases; unmatched junction bases: 10. Germline lookup yields CDR1 MNHGY and CDR2 SVAAGI. The CDR3 is made up of 16 amino acids. The CDR3 reads CASSFPGQGATNTQYF. The DNA for the CDR3 is TGTGCCAGCAGTTTTCCCGGACAGGGGGCGACTAATACGCAGTATTTT.

This clonotype occurred a few times. The J gene is TRBJ2-5, the V gene TRBV12-3 or TRBV12-4; TRBD2 might be the D (5 bases). This CDR3 has 15 residues. Trimming cost V 5 bases and J 5 bases, with 18 bases left between them. The CDR3 DNA reads as TGTGCCAGCAGTCCCCTCGGGGTGATGGCGGAGACCCAGTACTTC. This codes for CASSPLGVMAETQYF.

This clonotype was counted between two and nine times. The gene calls are TRBV2 and TRBJ2-1; D not resolved. Trimming stripped 7 bases from V and 0 bases from J, with 13 bases between. From germline, CDR1 is SNHLY and CDR2 FYNNEI. The CDR3 consists of 15 residues. CDR3 loop: CASTAWRGSYNEQFF. DNA for the CDR3: TGTGCCAGCACCGCTTGGCGAGGCTCCTACAATGAGCAGTTCTTC.